The 11 T cell receptor beta chains below come from one sample, sequenced in a study of blood T cell repertoires in COVID-19. The repertoire was sequenced with immunoSEQ multiplex PCR; TCRdb's copy has only in-frame clones and lacks some. This table holds about 330,000 clones, roughly 90% found once. The specimen sequenced was peripheral blood. Receptors originate from a woman between 45 and 65 years old with active or convalescent COVID-19.

This clone showed up just once. The gene calls are TRBV5-6 and TRBJ1-1, with 10 bases matching TRBD1. CDR1 is SGHDT, CDR2 YYEEEE, per germline. The CDR3 is 15 amino acids. V lost 3 bases to trimming and J lost 3 bases; unmatched junction nucleotides: 5. CDR3 DNA sequence: TGTGCCAGCAGCTCACCGGGACAGGGGCACACTGAAGCTTTCTTT. Translation gives CASSSPGQGHTEAFF. Looking up the rest from reference TRBV5-6 and TRBJ1-1 gives the full variable domain: DAGVTQSPTHLIKTRGQQVTLRCSPKSGHDTVSWYQQALGQGPQFIFQYYEEEERQRGNFPDRFSGHQFPNYSSELNVNALLLGDSALYLCASSSPGQGHTEAFFGQGTRLTVV.

The V and J genes are TRBV7-9 and TRBJ1-4, with 9 bases fitting TRBD1. The CDR3 loop spans 19 amino acids. J gave up 4 bases and V 5 bases, and 17 bases lay outside the gene matches. Germline V gene lookup returns CDR1 SEHNR and CDR2 FQNEAQ (reference sequence). The CDR3 is CASSAFSSGTGRDNEKLFF. DNA for the CDR3: TGTGCCAGCAGCGCCTTCTCCTCCGGGACAGGGAGGGATAATGAAAAACTGTTTTTT.

The V call is TRBV24-1, the J call TRBJ2-1; D is uncertain. Trimming removed 1 base from V and 9 bases from J, with 9 bases in between. This CDR3 is 13 amino acids long. The germline V gene has CDR1 KGHDR and CDR2 SFDVKD. The DNA for the CDR3 is TGTGCCACCAGTGATTTTTCCGGCGGTGAGCAGTTCTTC. Encoded protein: CATSDFSGGEQFF.

The chain links TRBV14 to TRBJ2-3; 9 nucleotides line up with TRBD2. Per the germline V gene, CDR1 is SGHDN and CDR2 is FVKESK. V was clipped by 0 bases and J by 8 bases; unmatched bases: 15. The CDR3 has 18 residues. The CDR3 sequence is CASSQDLRRGGFYSTQYF. Written as DNA, the CDR3 is TGTGCCAGCAGCCAAGATCTTAGGCGGGGGGGCTTCTACAGTACGCAGTATTTT.

Worth noting for this clone: Other DNA sequences of this sample code for an identical CDR3. The J gene is TRBJ2-7, the V gene TRBV11-2; 7 bases are a match to TRBD1. Trimming took 6 bases from V and 4 from J; bases not matched to a gene: 3. The CDR3 runs 12 residues. Germline loops: CDR1 SGHAT, CDR2 FQNNGV. The chain's CDR3 is CASSLQGYEQYF. Written as DNA, the CDR3 is TGTGCCAGCAGTCTACAGGGGTACGAGCAGTACTTC. The variable domain in full, completed from reference TRBV11-2 and TRBJ2-7, reads EAGVAQSPRYKIIEKRQSVAFWCNPISGHATLYWYQQILGQGPKLLIQFQNNGVVDDSQLPKDRFSAERLKGVDSTLKIQPAKLEDSAVYLCASSLQGYEQYFGPGTRLTVT.

This clone was recorded a few times. The genes are TRBV3-1 (or the pseudogene TRBV3-2) and TRBJ2-1, with 8 bases matching TRBD2. J gave up 7 bases and V 1 base, and 6 bases lay outside the gene matches. Germline assignment: CDR1 LGHDT and CDR2 YNNKEL (reference sequence). The CDR3 extends over 15 amino acids. The CDR3 sequence is CASSQGTSGRNEQFF. For the CDR3, the DNA is TGTGCCAGCAGCCAAGGAACTAGCGGACGGAATGAGCAGTTCTTC.

As DNA, the CDR3 is TGTGCCAGCAGCTTAGTCGGGACAGGGGTAAACATTCAGTACTTC. It specifies CASSLVGTGVNIQYF. The rearrangement joins TRBV7-2 to TRBJ2-4, with 10 bases matching TRBD1. This CDR3 is built from 15 residues. The V gene end was trimmed by 1 base and the J gene end by 6 bases; junction bases not matched to a gene: 3. CDR1 is SGHTA and CDR2 is FQGNSA in the germline V gene.

The genes are TRBV7-9 and TRBJ2-1, with TRBD2 identical over 14 bases. The length of the CDR3 is 16 residues. Germline CDR1 SEHNR, CDR2 FQNEAQ (reference sequence). J gave up 9 bases and V 6 bases, and 10 bases lay outside the gene matches. CDR3 in DNA: TGTGCCAGCAGTCAGCCGGGACTAGCGGGAGTTAGTGAGCAGTTCTTC. Protein: CASSQPGLAGVSEQFF.

The CDR3 nucleotides are TGCGCCAGCAGCCCGGGACTAGCGGGAGGCAGTGTGTACGAGCAGTACTTC. Encoded protein: CASSPGLAGGSVYEQYF. The rearrangement joins TRBV4-1 to TRBJ2-7; 15 positions agree with TRBD2. J was trimmed by 4 bases and V by 4 bases; bases with no gene match: 8. The germline gives CDR1 MGHRA, CDR2 YSYEKL. The CDR3 extends over 17 amino acids.

As for this clone: Because the CDR3's place on the DNA is in doubt, the DNA is left out and the CDR3 is given as listed by TCRdb. The chain employs TRBV27 and TRBJ2-7; TRBD2, the table's D call, was not compared with the DNA. Germline lookup yields CDR1 MNHEY and CDR2 SMNVEV (reference sequence). The CDR3 length equals 15 residues, ends included. CDR3: CASSTSRLGSYEQYF.

CDR3 amino acids: CASSPTENYGYTF. The CDR3 DNA reads TGTGCCAGCAGTCCAACGGAGAACTATGGCTACACCTTC. The chain couples TRBV27 to TRBJ1-2; D unresolved. The CDR3 consists of 13 residues. With 5 bases removed from V and 2 bases from J, the gap between germline ends came to 9 bases. Germline CDR1 and CDR2: MNHEY and SMNVEV (reference sequence).